The 5 T cell receptor beta chains presented below share a single source sample, sequenced in a study of long-term antiretroviral therapy in people with HIV. Survey-level resolution applied to immunoSEQ assay v3.0. TCRdb's table, derived via immunoSEQ multiplex PCR, lists solely in-frame clones and lacks some. The sample lists about 25,000 clones; 80% to 90% were seen once. The sequencing used unsorted PBMCs, collected around 4.6 years after starting antiretroviral therapy. These receptors were taken from a man aged 25-45 years with HIV.

The chain employs TRBV9 and TRBJ1-1, with D possibly matching TRBD1 (6 bases). In germline, CDR1 is SGDLS, CDR2 YYNGEE. This CDR3 has 14 residues. Between the trimmed V and J ends, which lost 2 bases and 8 bases, there was a span of 16 bases. CDR3: CASSVTGLGEEAFF. Here the CDR3 DNA reads TGTGCCAGCAGCGTCACAGGGTTGGGGGAGGAAGCTTTCTTT.

The CDR3 sequence is CASSQDPVRSSEQYF. CDR3 nucleotides: TGCGCCAGCAGCCAAGATCCTGTCCGTAGTAGCGAGCAGTACTTC. The rearrangement uses TRBV4-3 and TRBJ2-7; D not resolved. The CDR3 runs 15 residues. Germline assignment: CDR1 LGHNA and CDR2 YSLEER. Deletions cut 0 bases from V and 6 bases from J, with 15 bases between.

This rearrangement joins TRBV19 to TRBJ1-4; TRBD1 aligns across 8 bases. The CDR3 consists of 13 residues. The V and J ends lost 7 bases and 7 bases, in that order; junction bases with no gene match: 5. The germline V gene encodes CDR1 LNHDA and CDR2 SQIVND (reference sequence). The CDR3 sequence is CASKARGREKLFF. DNA for the CDR3: TGTGCCAGTAAAGCCAGGGGGCGTGAAAAACTGTTTTTT. Full variable domain (outside the CDR3, taken from reference TRBV19 and TRBJ1-4): DGGITQSPKYLFRKEGQNVTLSCEQNLNHDAMYWYRQDPGQGLRLIYYSQIVNDFQKGDIAEGYSVSREKKESFPLTVTSAQKNPTAFYLCASKARGREKLFFGSGTQLSVL.

This clone was detected once. The rearrangement joins TRBV11-2 to TRBJ1-1, with 7 bases aligning to TRBD1. J was trimmed by 3 bases and V by 1 base; bases with no gene match: 8. The germline V gene encodes CDR1 SGHAT and CDR2 FQNNGV. This CDR3 has 16 residues. CDR3 nucleotides: TGTGCCAGCAGCTTAGGAGGGGGCGCCGGGGACACTGAAGCTTTCTTT. This encodes CASSLGGGAGDTEAFF.

V gene TRBV6-1 combines with J gene TRBJ2-7; TRBD1 is a possible D gene (5 bases). This CDR3 spans 14 amino acids. Per germline, CDR1 MNHNS and CDR2 SASEGT. Trimming removed 0 bases from V and 3 bases from J, with 9 bases in between. CDR3 sequence: CASSEADTDYEQYF. In DNA form, the CDR3 reads TGTGCCAGCAGTGAAGCGGACACGGACTACGAGCAGTACTTC.